This T cell receptor beta chain comes out of a study of shared clonotypes between healthy human individuals (dated by TCRdb to 2020 to 2022). Regarding the complete study: The cohort comprised two women and a few men aged 18 to 49 years. To increase sequencing depth and limit assay-specific biases, different laboratories used diverse techniques to prepare libraries and sequence TCR repertoires. The study deeply sequenced blood TCR repertoires of about five healthy adults to estimate repertoire size and the extent of clonotype sharing between individuals. For each donor, CD4 naive and CD4 memory were each given three plates, CD8 naive was given two plates, and CD8 memory was given one plate. Between about 0.85 and 8.9 billion PBMCs per donor were obtained by leukapheresis.

The research as a whole found: Pairwise subsampling indicated that sequencing depth was expected to affect the degree of clonotype sharing among donors. Larger estimated clonotype richness was generally found for naive subsets than for memory subsets. Sampling was restricted to blood, and TCR repertoires in tissue are likely to differ from TCR repertoires in blood. Compared with non-shared clonotypes, clonotypes shared by all four sorted-subset donors had higher generation probabilities. When several donors were compared, the shared fraction of clonotypes was around 5% for naive CD4, approximately 3.3% for naive CD8, roughly 2.5% for memory CD4, and 0.35% to 0.4% for memory CD8. Rarefaction of sorted-subset datasets indicated incomplete sequencing despite the large sequencing depth. Because the study included only a small number of donors, the genetic and exposure-history diversity represented was limited.

To note about this clone: Its antigen is unknown. Per-base quality was not reported, and no clone a single base away is much larger than it.

Donors were healthy HIV-negative adults with no recently reported acute infections or vaccinations. Only Caucasian adults living in Nashville, Tennessee, USA were represented among the donors. CD4+ T cells were enriched by magnetic negative selection, after which naive cells were positively selected on CD45RA and the negative fraction was taken as the memory subset. Blood was collected by leukapheresis, and PBMCs were isolated by Ficoll-Histopaque density gradient centrifugation and then cryopreserved in liquid nitrogen vapor phase. Analytical flow cytometry was used to check the purity and quantity of every magnetically sorted T cell population. Each sorted fraction had its genomic DNA isolated and then quantified by UV absorbance on a Nanodrop 2000c. V is pruned by 0 bases and J by 5 bases, leaving 2 bases of the junction without a gene match. CDR1 and CDR2 are drawn from the germline V gene: SGDLS, YYNGEE. The CDR3 runs 15 amino acids, cysteine and phenylalanine included. CDR3 DNA is the only sequence kept; it has 45 bases, read in frame from the first base.

Using the deep immunoSEQ assay, multiplex PCR amplified TCR CDR3 regions from genomic DNA. Genomic DNA extracted from each cell subset was distributed evenly over all wells of several immunoSEQ 96-well plates, and each plate served as one replicate. For sorted subsets, each replicate PCR was loaded with roughly 200 ng genomic DNA, equivalent to roughly 30,000 T cell genomes. Purified libraries were quantified with a Qubit 3.0 fluorometer, sized on a Bioanalyzer 2100, and re-quantified with the KAPA Library Quantification kit. A separate single-read 150-cycle Illumina NextSeq 550 flow cell was used to sequence each immunoSEQ 96-well plate. In the source study's methods: Because the immunoSEQ output included only junctional sequences and no quality scores, the filtering could not be the same as the filtering used for full-length reads. Sequences were annotated with PyIR, a Python wrapper for IgBLAST v1.9, using IMGT germline references to assign V/J genes and CDR3. Reads were filtered out if the reads had weak V/J assignments (E-value above 1e-6), no CDR3, stop codons, out-of-frame junctions, or ambiguous translated residues. V3J clonotypes were defined as sequences sharing an identical inferred V gene, J gene, and CDR3 amino acid sequence. Percentage overlap between repertoires was calculated by dividing the number of shared unique clonotypes by the size of the smaller repertoire. Richness of each repertoire was evaluated using RTK rarefaction, the Chao1 estimator, and Recon v2.1 estimates of unobserved clonotypes. Generation probabilities were computed with OLGA for all TCRbeta clonotypes obtained by the gDNA method from a handful of donors. TCRdb stores this immuneACCESS table with in-frame sequences only. Part of the clones is absent; in the studies checked, under half of the shortfall reflects unresolved V genes, and no reason is known for the rest. For V, J and clone size, that table is used; D and trimming come from the DNA. This sample holds roughly 2.6 million clones; around 94% were observed only once. Jointly, the top ten make up around 0.14% of the sample.

Specimen: naive CD4+ T cells sorted from blood. The sample's cell subset or site label is to be understood as: CD45RA+ positively selected. The rearrangement joined TRBV9 to TRBJ1-4, with 9 bases aligning to TRBD1. The sequence came from a man between 18 and 29 years old in good health. The bases read TGTGCCAGCAGCGTAGACGGGACAGGGAATGAAAAACTGTTTTTT. This gives the protein CASSVDGTGNEKLFF.